This T cell receptor (beta chain) was identified in a study of control samples from healthy donors and cancer patients. Germline V gives CDR1 LNHDA, CDR2 SQIVND (reference sequence). Trimming took off 4 bases at V and 0 bases at J, with 12 bases between the two ends. This CDR3 has 15 amino acids. Produced via immunoSEQ multiplex PCR; TCRdb's table is partial and in-frame only. The table shows about 150,000 clones, with around 96% occurring only once. Sequencing was performed on blood. The source of this sequence is a woman between 40 and 50 years old in good health. The chain couples TRBV19 to TRBJ1-1; D might be TRBD1 (5 bases). The CDR3 spells CASSRQGYMNTEAFF. CDR3 nucleotides: TGTGCCAGTAGTAGGCAGGGATACATGAACACTGAAGCTTTCTTT.